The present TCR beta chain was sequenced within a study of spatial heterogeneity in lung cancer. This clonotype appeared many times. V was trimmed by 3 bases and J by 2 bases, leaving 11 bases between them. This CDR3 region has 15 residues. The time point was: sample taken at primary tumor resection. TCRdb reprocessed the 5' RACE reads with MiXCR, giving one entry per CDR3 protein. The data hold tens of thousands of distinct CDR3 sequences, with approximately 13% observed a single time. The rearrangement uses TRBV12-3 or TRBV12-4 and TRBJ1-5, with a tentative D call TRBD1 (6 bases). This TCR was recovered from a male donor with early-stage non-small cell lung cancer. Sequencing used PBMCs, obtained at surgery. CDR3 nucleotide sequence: TGTGCCAGCAGTTTTGAGGGGGAGGGCAATCAGCCCCAGCATTTT. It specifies CASSFEGEGNQPQHF.